This TCR beta chain derives from a study of Tregs in tolerant kidney transplant recipients. Broader study findings: Activated donor B cell expansion appeared to reveal the most relevant donor-specific TCRbeta repertoire. Validation in larger populations is needed because few patients were studied. This study did not directly address biological reproducibility.

V lost 2 bases to trimming and J lost 8 bases; unmatched junction nucleotides: 5. Germline V gene data show CDR1 as SGHNT and CDR2 as YYREEE (reference sequence). This CDR3 has 14 amino acids. This clone was recorded once. Its antigen is unknown. CD4+CD25+CD127- Tregs, CD4+CD25- non-Tregs, CD4 and CD8 cells were sorted. Profiling relied on immunoSEQ multiplex PCR, and the TCRdb table lists in-frame clones only, not all of them. Of about 240,000 clones detected, about 80% appear once; the ten largest clones hold roughly 0.67%. The chain employs TRBV5-4 and TRBJ2-2; 8 bases line up with TRBD2. The specimen was CD4+ T cells from blood. The source is a human donor in good health. The CDR3 region is CASSFGLAQGELFF. CDR3 in DNA: TGTGCCAGCAGCTTCGGACTAGCCCAGGGGGAGCTGTTTTTT.